The rows below give T cell receptor beta chains drawn from one sample of a study of T cell changes during pregnancy in multiple sclerosis. TCRdb's copy holds only in-frame clones and misses some; the assay was immunoSEQ multiplex PCR. Of around 69,000 clones in the sample, roughly 92% were seen once. Source: peripheral blood, taken in the third trimester of pregnancy. Every receptor here comes from a female donor in good health, enrolled as a control in a pregnancy study. CDR3s include the opening cysteine and the closing phenylalanine or tryptophan. A D gene is named only where the DNA matches it firmly. For some rows the clone size is stated as once, few or many, or as a class when expanded; others skip it.

V	D	J	size	CDR3	DNA
TRBV29-1	TRBD1	TRBJ2-1	once	CSVPGQGGGEQFF	TGCAGCGTCCCGGGACAGGGCGGTGGGGAGCAGTTCTTC
TRBV2	NA	TRBJ2-5	NA	CASIRDNRETQYF	TGTGCCAGCATTAGGGACAATCGGGAGACCCAGTACTTC
TRBV5-4	NA	TRBJ2-7	NA	CASSLGFGRGPYEQYF	TGTGCCAGCAGCTTGGGTTTTGGGCGGGGGCCTTACGAGCAGTACTTC
TRBV11-2	NA	TRBJ2-7	NA	CASSLASPYEQYF	TGTGCCAGCAGCTTAGCCTCCCCCTACGAGCAGTACTTC
TRBV10-3	NA	TRBJ1-2	NA	CAISATDGYTF	TGTGCCATCAGTGCAACTGATGGCTACACCTTC
TRBV11-2	TRBD2	TRBJ2-1	once	CASSNKGGLAGGQNEQFF	TGTGCCAGCAGCAATAAGGGGGGACTAGCGGGGGGCCAGAATGAGCAGTTCTTC
TRBV5-1	TRBD2	TRBJ2-1	NA	CASSLSPRGGWNEQFF	TGCGCCAGCAGCTTGAGTCCCCGGGGGGGCTGGAATGAGCAGTTCTTC
TRBV4-2	NA	TRBJ1-4	NA	CASSQGPTVIRLFF	TGTGCCAGCAGCCAAGGTCCGACTGTTATCAGACTGTTTTTT
TRBV30	TRBD1	TRBJ1-4	NA	CAWSSTGFINEKLFF	TGTGCCTGGTCGTCGACAGGGTTTATTAATGAAAAACTGTTTTTT
TRBV28	NA	TRBJ2-7	once	CATKRGGASYEQYF	TGTGCCACGAAAAGGGGCGGGGCCTCCTACGAGCAGTACTTC
TRBV2	NA	TRBJ2-2	NA	CASAGPNTGELFF	TGTGCCAGCGCGGGACCCAACACCGGGGAGCTGTTTTTT
TRBV2	NA	TRBJ1-5	once	CASSDPPESVDRNQPQHF	TGTGCCAGCAGTGACCCCCCGGAGTCAGTAGATCGCAATCAGCCCCAGCATTTT
TRBV7-6	NA	TRBJ2-5	once	CASSLVGHETQYF	TGTGCCAGCAGCTTAGTGGGGCACGAGACCCAGTACTTC
TRBV18	NA	TRBJ2-2	NA	CASSETSTGELFF	TGTGCCAGCTCAGAGACTAGCACCGGGGAGCTGTTTTTT
TRBV11-2	TRBD2	TRBJ2-5	NA	CASSLVAGVQETQYF	TGTGCCAGCAGCTTAGTTGCGGGGGTCCAAGAGACCCAGTACTTC
TRBV4-2	TRBD2	TRBJ2-7	NA	CASSQESTSGLPYEQYF	TGTGCCAGCAGCCAAGAGTCAACTAGCGGTCTTCCCTACGAGCAGTACTTC
TRBV30	NA	TRBJ1-2	once	CAWSGQYSYTF	TGTGCCTGGAGTGGACAGTATTCCTACACCTTC
TRBV6-6	NA	TRBJ2-7	NA	CASSYSGGGEQYF	TGTGCCAGCAGTTATTCGGGTGGTGGCGAGCAGTACTTC
TRBV5-1	NA	TRBJ2-2	NA	CASSFLAGNTGELFF	TGCGCCAGCAGCTTTTTGGCAGGAAACACCGGGGAGCTGTTTTTT
TRBV14	TRBD1	TRBJ1-2	NA	CASSQQGASYGYTF	TGTGCCAGCAGCCAACAGGGGGCAAGCTATGGCTACACCTTC
TRBV5-4	NA	TRBJ1-4	once	CASSLEPGPNEKLFF	TGTGCCAGCAGCTTGGAGCCAGGTCCAAATGAAAAACTGTTTTTT
TRBV10-3	NA	TRBJ1-2	NA	CAIMASGYGYTF	TGTGCCATCATGGCATCGGGCTATGGCTACACCTTC
TRBV19	NA	TRBJ2-1	NA	CASSIGGNNEQFF	TGTGCCAGTAGTATTGGAGGGAACAATGAGCAGTTCTTC
TRBV7-8	TRBD1	TRBJ2-5	once	CASRGEAGGLETQYF	TGTGCCAGCAGGGGGGAGGCAGGGGGCTTGGAGACCCAGTACTTC
TRBV2	TRBD2	TRBJ2-7	NA	CASRPLAGTSEQYF	TGTGCCAGCAGACCCCTAGCGGGGACATCGGAGCAGTACTTC
TRBV30	NA	TRBJ2-7	NA	CAWSRRISYEQYF	TGTGCCTGGAGTCGGCGGATCTCCTACGAGCAGTACTTC
TRBV2	NA	TRBJ2-5	NA	CASSGDYGGLETQYF	TGTGCCAGCAGTGGGGATTACGGGGGGCTGGAGACCCAGTACTTC
TRBV10-1	NA	TRBJ2-2	NA	CASGGTNTGELFF	TGCGCCAGCGGCGGGACGAACACCGGGGAGCTGTTTTTT
TRBV18	NA	TRBJ2-3	NA	CASSPRRGREATDTQYF	TGTGCCAGCTCACCCCGCCGCGGCAGGGAAGCCACAGATACGCAGTATTTT
TRBV9	NA	TRBJ2-2	NA	CASSTGSTGELFF	TGTGCCAGCAGCACCGGGTCCACCGGGGAGCTGTTTTTT
TRBV19	NA	TRBJ1-1	NA	CASAGSLSKLAEAFF	TGTGCCAGTGCAGGATCCCTCTCGAAGTTAGCTGAAGCTTTCTTT
TRBV5-1	TRBD1	TRBJ2-1	NA	CASSLRTGTAEQFF	TGCGCCAGCAGCCTCCGTACCGGGACAGCAGAGCAGTTCTTC
TRBV15	NA	TRBJ2-6	NA	CATSRLALFSGANVLTF	TGTGCCACCAGCAGACTAGCCTTGTTTTCTGGGGCCAACGTCCTGACTTTC
TRBV4-3	NA	TRBJ2-5	NA	CASSQDRGRGGQETQYF	TGCGCCAGCAGCCAAGATCGAGGAAGGGGGGGGCAAGAGACCCAGTACTTC
TRBV6-6	NA	TRBJ2-7	NA	CASSLDLPISYEQYF	TGTGCCAGCAGCCTCGACTTACCAATCTCCTACGAGCAGTACTTC
TRBV10-3	NA	TRBJ2-7	NA	CAIMEGTGSYEQYF	TGTGCCATCATGGAGGGGACCGGCTCCTACGAGCAGTACTTC
TRBV30	NA	TRBJ2-2	NA	CAWSVRAPGVGGELFF	TGTGCCTGGAGTGTACGTGCCCCGGGGGTGGGCGGGGAGCTGTTTTTT
TRBV21-1	NA	TRBJ2-7	NA	CASSRDRVYEQYF	TGTGCCAGCAGCCGGGACAGGGTCTACGAGCAGTACTTC
TRBV5-6	NA	TRBJ2-1	NA	CASSLEAWANEQFF	TGTGCCAGCAGCTTGGAAGCCTGGGCCAATGAGCAGTTCTTC
TRBV6-5	NA	TRBJ1-1	once	CASQGWETEAFF	TGTGCCAGCCAGGGGTGGGAGACTGAAGCTTTCTTT
TRBV19	NA	TRBJ1-2	NA	CASRPLDSQGGYTF	TGTGCCAGTAGGCCTTTGGACAGCCAAGGTGGCTACACCTTC
TRBV7-9	TRBD2	TRBJ2-7	NA	CASSPTSGGFWEQYF	TGTGCCAGCAGCCCGACTAGCGGGGGCTTCTGGGAGCAGTACTTC
TRBV5-1	NA	TRBJ1-1	NA	CASFGGSGTEAFF	TGCGCCAGCTTCGGGGGATCGGGGACTGAAGCTTTCTTT
TRBV28	NA	TRBJ1-5	NA	CASSFPLTGMEHQPQHF	TGTGCCAGCAGTTTCCCCCTGACAGGAATGGAGCATCAGCCCCAGCATTTT
TRBV2	NA	TRBJ2-1	NA	CASSLSSYNEQFF	TGTGCCAGCAGCCTAAGCTCCTACAATGAGCAGTTCTTC